This T cell receptor beta chain was captured by sequencing in a study of T-cell reconstitution after alpha-beta-depleted transplantation in children. TCRbeta library construction was performed incorporating unique molecular identifiers. In TCRdb, the PCR reads were re-called with MiXCR into one record per CDR3 protein. The sample shows about 72,000 distinct CDR3 sequences, 7% to 8% of them seen only once. This clonotype occurred a few times. Here the sequenced sample was PBMCs from the stem cell graft donor, taken from the stem cell graft. This receptor was taken from a human donor who donated a stem cell graft to a child with acute lymphoblastic leukemia.

CDR3 protein: CASSTGLLNTEAFF. CDR3 sequence (DNA): TGTGCCAGCTCGACAGGGCTGTTGAACACTGAAGCTTTCTTT. This chain joins TRBV27 and TRBJ1-1, with 7 bases matching TRBD1. The ends lost 8 bases at V and 0 bases at J; junction bases unmatched: 6. Germline-derived CDR1 and CDR2 are MNHEY and SMNVEV (reference sequence). The CDR3 has 14 amino acids.